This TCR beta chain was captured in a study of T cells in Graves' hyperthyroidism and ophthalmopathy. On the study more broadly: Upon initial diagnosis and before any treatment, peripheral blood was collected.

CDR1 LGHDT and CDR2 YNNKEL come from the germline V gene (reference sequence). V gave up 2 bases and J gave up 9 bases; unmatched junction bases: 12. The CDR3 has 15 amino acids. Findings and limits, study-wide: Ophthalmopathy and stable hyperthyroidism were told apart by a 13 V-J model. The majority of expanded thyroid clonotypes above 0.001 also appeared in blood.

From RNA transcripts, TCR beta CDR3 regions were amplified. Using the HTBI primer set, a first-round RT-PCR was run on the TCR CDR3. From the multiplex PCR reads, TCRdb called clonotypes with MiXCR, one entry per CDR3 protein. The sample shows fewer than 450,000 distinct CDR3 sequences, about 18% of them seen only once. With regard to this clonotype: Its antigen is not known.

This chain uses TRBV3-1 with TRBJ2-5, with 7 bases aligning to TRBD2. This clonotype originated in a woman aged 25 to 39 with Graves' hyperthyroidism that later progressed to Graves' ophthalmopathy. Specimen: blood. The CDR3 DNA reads TGTGCCAGCAGCCAACCTGCGGGAGCGGATAAGTCCCAGTACTTC. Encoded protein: CASSQPAGADKSQYF.